The sequence of this T cell receptor (beta chain) was determined in a study of neurological immune-mediated disorders. TCRdb processed the 5' RACE reads anew with MiXCR; each CDR3 protein has one entry. The data show around 30,000 distinct CDR3 sequences, with about 2.6% seen just once and roughly 2.1% held by the top ten. Ten or more counts support this clonotype. V trimming: 5 bases; J trimming: 6 bases; junction bases outside the gene matches: 15. The CDR3 consists of 18 residues. The TCR originated in a woman aged 50 to 65 with multiple sclerosis. The chain has TRBV12-3 or TRBV12-4 and TRBJ1-5, with 11 positions matching TRBD1. Sequencing input: PBMCs. CDR3 residues: CASSPYNIRTGGGQPQHF. CDR3 sequence (DNA): TGTGCCAGCAGTCCCTATAATATCCGGACAGGGGGCGGTCAGCCCCAGCATTTT.